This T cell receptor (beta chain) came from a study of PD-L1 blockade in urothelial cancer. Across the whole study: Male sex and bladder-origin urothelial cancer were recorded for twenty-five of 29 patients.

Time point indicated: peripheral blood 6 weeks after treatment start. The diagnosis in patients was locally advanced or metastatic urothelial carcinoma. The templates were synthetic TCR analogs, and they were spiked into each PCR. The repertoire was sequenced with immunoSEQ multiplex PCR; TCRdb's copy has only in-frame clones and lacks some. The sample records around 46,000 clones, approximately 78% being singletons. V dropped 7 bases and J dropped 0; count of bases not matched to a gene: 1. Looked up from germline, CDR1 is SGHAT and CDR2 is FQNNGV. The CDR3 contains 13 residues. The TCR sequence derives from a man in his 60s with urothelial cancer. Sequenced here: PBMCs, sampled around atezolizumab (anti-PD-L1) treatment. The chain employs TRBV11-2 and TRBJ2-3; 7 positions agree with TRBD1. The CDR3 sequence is CASNRGSTDTQYF. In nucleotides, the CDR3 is TGTGCCAGCAACAGGGGAAGCACAGATACGCAGTATTTT.